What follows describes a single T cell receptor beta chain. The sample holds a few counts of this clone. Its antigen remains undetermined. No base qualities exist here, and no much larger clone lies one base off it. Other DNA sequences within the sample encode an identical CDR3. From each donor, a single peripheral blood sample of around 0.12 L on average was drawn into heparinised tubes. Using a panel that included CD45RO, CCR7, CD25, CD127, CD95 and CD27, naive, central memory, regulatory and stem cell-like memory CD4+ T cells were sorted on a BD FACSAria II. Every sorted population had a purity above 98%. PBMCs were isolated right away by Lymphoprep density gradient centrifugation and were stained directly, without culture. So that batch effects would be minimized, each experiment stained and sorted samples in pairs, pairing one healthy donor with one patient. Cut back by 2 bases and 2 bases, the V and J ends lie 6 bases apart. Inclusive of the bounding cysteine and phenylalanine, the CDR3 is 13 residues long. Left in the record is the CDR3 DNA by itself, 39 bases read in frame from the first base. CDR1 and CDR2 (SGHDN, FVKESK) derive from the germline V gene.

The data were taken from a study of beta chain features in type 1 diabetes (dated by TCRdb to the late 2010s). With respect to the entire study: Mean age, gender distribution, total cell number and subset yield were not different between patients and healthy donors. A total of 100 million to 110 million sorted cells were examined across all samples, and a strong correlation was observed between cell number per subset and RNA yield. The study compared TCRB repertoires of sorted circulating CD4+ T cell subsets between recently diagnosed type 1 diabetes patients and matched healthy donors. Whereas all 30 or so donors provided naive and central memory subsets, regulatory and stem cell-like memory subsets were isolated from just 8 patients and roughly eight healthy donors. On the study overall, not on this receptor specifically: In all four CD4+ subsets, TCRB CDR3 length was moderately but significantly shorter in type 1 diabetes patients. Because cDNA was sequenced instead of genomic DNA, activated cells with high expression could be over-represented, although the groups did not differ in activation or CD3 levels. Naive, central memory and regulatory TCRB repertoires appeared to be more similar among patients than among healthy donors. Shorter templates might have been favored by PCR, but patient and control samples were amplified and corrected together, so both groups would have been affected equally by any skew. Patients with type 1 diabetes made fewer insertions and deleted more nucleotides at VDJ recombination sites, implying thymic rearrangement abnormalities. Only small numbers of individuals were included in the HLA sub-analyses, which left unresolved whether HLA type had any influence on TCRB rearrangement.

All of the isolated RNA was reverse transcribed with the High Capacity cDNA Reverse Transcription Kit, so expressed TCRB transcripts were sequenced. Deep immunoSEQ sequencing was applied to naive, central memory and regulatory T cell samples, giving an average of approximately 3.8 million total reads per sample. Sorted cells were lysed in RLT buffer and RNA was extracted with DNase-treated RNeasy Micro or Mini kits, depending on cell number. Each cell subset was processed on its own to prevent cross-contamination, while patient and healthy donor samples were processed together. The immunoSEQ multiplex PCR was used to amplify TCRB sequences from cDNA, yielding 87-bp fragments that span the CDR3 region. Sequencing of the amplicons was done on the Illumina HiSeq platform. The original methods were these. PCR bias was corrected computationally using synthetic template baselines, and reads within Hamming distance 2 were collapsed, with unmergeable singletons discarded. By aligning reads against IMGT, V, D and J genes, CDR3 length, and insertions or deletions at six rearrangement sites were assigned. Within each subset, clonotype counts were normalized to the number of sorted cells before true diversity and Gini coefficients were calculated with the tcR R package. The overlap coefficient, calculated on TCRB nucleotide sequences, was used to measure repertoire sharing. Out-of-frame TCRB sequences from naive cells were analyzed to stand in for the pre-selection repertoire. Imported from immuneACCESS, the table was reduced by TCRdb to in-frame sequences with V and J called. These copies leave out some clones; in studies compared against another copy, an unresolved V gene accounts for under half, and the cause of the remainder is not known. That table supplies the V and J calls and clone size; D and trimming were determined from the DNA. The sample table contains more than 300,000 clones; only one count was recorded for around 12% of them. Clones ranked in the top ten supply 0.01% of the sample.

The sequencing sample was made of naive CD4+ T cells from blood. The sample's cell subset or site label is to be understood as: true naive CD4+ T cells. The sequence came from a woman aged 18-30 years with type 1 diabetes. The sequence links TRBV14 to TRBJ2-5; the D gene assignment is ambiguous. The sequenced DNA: TGTGCCAGCAGCCAAAACTTTCAAGAGACCCAGTACTTC. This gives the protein CASSQNFQETQYF.